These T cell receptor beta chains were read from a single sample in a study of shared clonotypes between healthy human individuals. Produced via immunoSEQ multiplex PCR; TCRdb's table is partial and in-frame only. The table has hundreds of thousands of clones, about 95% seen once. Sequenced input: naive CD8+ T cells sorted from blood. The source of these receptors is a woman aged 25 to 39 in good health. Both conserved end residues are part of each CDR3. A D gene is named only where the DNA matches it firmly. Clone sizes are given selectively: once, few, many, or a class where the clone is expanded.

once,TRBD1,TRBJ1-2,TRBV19,TGTGCCAGTAGTATAAGGGGGCGCGGCTATGGCTACACCTTC,CASSIRGRGYGYTF
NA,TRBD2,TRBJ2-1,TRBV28,TGTGCCAGCATGGTACCTAGCGGGAGCTCCTACAATGAGCAGTTCTTC,CASMVPSGSSYNEQFF
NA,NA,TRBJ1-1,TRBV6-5,TGTGCCAGCAGTTACTCGAGGGGGTTAGGAACTGAAGCTTTCTTT,CASSYSRGLGTEAFF
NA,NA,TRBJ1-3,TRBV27,TGTGCCAGCAGTTCGGACAGTCGATCTGGAAACACCATATATTTT,CASSSDSRSGNTIYF
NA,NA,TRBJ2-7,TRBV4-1,TGCGCCAGCAGCCGAGGAGTAGGCTACGAGCAGTACTTC,CASSRGVGYEQYF
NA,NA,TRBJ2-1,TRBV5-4,TGTGCCAGCAGCGATGGGACCGCGTCCTACAATGAGCAGTTCTTC,CASSDGTASYNEQFF
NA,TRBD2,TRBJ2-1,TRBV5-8,TGTGCCAGCAGCGGACGGATAGCGGGGTGGAATGAGCAGTTCTTC,CASSGRIAGWNEQFF
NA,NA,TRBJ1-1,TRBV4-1,TGCGCCAGCAGCCAAGAAGTCAGGTCTAACACTGAAGCTTTCTTT,CASSQEVRSNTEAFF
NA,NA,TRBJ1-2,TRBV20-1,TGCAGTGCTAGATGGATCTATGGCTACACCTTC,CSARWIYGYTF
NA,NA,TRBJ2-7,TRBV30,TGTGCCTGGAGTGTACCCAGGGGTAGCTACGAGCAGTACTTC,CAWSVPRGSYEQYF
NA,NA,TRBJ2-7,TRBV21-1,TGTGCCAGCAGTTGGGCAGCTTCTTGGGAGCAGTACTTC,CASSWAASWEQYF
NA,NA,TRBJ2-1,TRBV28,TGTGCCAGCAGCCGACAAATGTACAGTGAGCAGTTCTTC,CASSRQMYSEQFF
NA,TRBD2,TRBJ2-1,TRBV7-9,TGTGCCAGCAGCCAAAGGACTAGCGGGAGTCCAAGGTCCTACAATGAGCAGTTCTTC,CASSQRTSGSPRSYNEQFF
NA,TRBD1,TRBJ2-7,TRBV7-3,TGTGCCAGCAGCTTAGGGACAGTGAGTGGGGAGCAGTACTTC,CASSLGTVSGEQYF
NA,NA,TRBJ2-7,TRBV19,TGTGCCAGTAGTATAGCGGACAAATACGAGCAGTACTTC,CASSIADKYEQYF
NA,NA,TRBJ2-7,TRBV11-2,TGTGCCAGCAGCCCAGACACCCGCTACGAGCAGTACTTC,CASSPDTRYEQYF
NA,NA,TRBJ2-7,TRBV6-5,TGTGCCAGCAGCTCGGGACAAGACTACGAGCAGTACTTC,CASSSGQDYEQYF
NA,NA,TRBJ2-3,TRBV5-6,TGTGCCAGCACCGTGGGGATTACAGATACGCAGTATTTT,CASTVGITDTQYF
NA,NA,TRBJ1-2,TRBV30,TGTGCCTGGAGTTCCCCCTTTCGACGGACCAACTATGGCTACACCTTC,CAWSSPFRRTNYGYTF
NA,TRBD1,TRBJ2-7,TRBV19,TGTGCCAGTAGTATGCCACGGGACAGGGGATCCTACGAGCAGTACTTC,CASSMPRDRGSYEQYF
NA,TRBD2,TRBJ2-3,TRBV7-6,TGTGCCAGCAGCTTAACGTTGACTAGCGGGACAGATACGCAGTATTTT,CASSLTLTSGTDTQYF
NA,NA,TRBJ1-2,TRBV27,TGTGCCAGCAGTTTAGGGGGGGACTTGGGAGGCTACACCTTC,CASSLGGDLGGYTF
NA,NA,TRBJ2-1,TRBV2,TGTGCCAGAAACAGGGAATCCTACAATGAGCAGTTCTTC,CARNRESYNEQFF
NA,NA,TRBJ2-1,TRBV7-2,TGTGCCAGCAGCTTAGGTGGGGGTGAGCAGTTCTTC,CASSLGGGEQFF
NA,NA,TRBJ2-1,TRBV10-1,TGCGCCAGCAACCTGTCGGAGACCACATACAATGAGCAGTTCTTC,CASNLSETTYNEQFF
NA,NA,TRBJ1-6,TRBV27,TGTGCCAGCAGCCCCGACGGAGGTTTGAGGTCCCTCCACTTT,CASSPDGGLRSLHF
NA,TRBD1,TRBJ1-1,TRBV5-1,TGCGCCAGCAGCTTGACCCGAACAGTATATCCCGACAGGGACCTGAACACTGAAGCTTTCTTT,CASSLTRTVYPDRDLNTEAFF
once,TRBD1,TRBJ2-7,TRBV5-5,TGTGCCAGCAGCAACAAACCGGGACAGTTATACGAGCAGTACTTC,CASSNKPGQLYEQYF